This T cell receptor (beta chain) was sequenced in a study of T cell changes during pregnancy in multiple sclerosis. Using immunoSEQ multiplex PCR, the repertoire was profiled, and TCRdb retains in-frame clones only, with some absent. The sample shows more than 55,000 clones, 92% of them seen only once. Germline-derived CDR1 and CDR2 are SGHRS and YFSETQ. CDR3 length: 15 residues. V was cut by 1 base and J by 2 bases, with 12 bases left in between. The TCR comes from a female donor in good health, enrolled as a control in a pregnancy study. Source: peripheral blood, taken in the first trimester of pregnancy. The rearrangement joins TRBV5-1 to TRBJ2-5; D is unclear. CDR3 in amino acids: CASSLLTPAQETQYF. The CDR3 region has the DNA TGCGCCAGCAGCTTGCTGACACCAGCACAAGAGACCCAGTACTTC.